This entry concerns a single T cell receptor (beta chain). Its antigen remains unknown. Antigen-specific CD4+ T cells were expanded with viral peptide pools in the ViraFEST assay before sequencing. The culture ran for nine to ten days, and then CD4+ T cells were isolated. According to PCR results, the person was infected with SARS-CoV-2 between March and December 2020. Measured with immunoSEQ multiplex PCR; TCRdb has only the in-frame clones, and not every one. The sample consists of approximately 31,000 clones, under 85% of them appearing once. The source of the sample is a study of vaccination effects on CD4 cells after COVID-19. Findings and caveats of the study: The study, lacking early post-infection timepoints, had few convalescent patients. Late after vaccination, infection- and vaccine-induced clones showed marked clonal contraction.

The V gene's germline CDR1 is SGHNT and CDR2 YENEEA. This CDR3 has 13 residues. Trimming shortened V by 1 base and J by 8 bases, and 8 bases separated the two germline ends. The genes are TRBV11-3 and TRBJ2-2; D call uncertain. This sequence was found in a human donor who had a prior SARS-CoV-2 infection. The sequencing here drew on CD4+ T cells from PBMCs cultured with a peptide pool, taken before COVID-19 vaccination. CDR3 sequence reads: CASSLVPPGELFF. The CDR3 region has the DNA TGTGCCAGCAGCTTAGTCCCTCCAGGGGAGCTGTTTTTT.